This T cell receptor beta chain was recorded in a study of T cell responses to AZD1222 COVID-19 vaccine. Worth noting for this clone: Its antigen is unknown.

V dropped 1 base and J dropped 6 bases, with 9 bases sitting between them. Germline loops: CDR1 SEHNR, CDR2 FQNEAQ (reference sequence). The CDR3 covers 14 residues. TCRdb's copy holds only in-frame clones and misses some; the assay was immunoSEQ multiplex PCR. The sample has around 150,000 clones; 91% are singletons. Study-level findings and limits: CD4 TCRs associated with vaccination spanned spike, dominating at 160-218 and 743-854.

The chain employs TRBV7-9 and TRBJ1-4, with a weak D call TRBD1 (5 bases). Sequencing used peripheral blood, obtained 28 days after the second dose of the MenACWY control vaccine. This receptor was obtained from an adult who received the MenACWY meningococcal vaccine as a control. This CDR3 reads CASSLGGTHEKLFF. The CDR3 DNA is TGTGCCAGCAGCTTAGGAGGGACTCATGAAAAACTGTTTTTT.